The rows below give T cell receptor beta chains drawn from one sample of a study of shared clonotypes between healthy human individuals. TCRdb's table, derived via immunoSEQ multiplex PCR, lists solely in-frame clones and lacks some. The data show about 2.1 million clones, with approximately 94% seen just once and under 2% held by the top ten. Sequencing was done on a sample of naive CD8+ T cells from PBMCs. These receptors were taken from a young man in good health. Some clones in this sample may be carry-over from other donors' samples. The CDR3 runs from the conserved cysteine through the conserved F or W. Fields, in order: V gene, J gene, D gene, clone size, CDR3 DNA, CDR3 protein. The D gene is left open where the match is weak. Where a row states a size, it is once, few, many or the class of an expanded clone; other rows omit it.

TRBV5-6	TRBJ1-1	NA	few	TGTGCCAGCAGCTTGGCAGTTCGCGACGCTGAAGCTTTCTTT	CASSLAVRDAEAFF
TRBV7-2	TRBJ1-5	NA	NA	TGTGCCAGCAGCTTAGACCAGGGGTGGAATCAGCCCCAGCATTTT	CASSLDQGWNQPQHF
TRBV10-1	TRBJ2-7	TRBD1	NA	TGCGCCAGCAGTGGAACAGGGGGGAGCTACGAGCAGTACTTC	CASSGTGGSYEQYF
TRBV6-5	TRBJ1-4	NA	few	TGTGCCAGCAGTACTGGGGGAGAGGGACTGTTTTTT	CASSTGGEGLFF
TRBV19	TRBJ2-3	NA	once	TGTGCCAGTAGTATTCGGGGCTTGGGGACAGATACGCAGTATTTT	CASSIRGLGTDTQYF
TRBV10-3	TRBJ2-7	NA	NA	TGTGCCATAGGCGTACCCATAGCTGGTTCCTACGAGCAGTACTTC	CAIGVPIAGSYEQYF
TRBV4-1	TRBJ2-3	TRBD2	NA	TGCGCCAGCAGTCAGCCGGGACTAGCGATAGGAACGCAGTATTTT	CASSQPGLAIGTQYF
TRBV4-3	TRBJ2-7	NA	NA	TGCGCCAGCAGCCAAGGCAGGGGCGGGAGCTACTACGAGCAGTACTTC	CASSQGRGGSYYEQYF
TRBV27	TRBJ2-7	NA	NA	TGTGCCAGCAGTTTAGCAGGGATAGACGAGCAGTACTTC	CASSLAGIDEQYF
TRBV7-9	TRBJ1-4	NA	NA	TGTGCCAGCAGCTCCGCAGGACCCCTGAGCTCCTATGAAAAACTGTTTTTT	CASSSAGPLSSYEKLFF
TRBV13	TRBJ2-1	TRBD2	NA	TGTGCCAGCAGCTTAGCCCGACTAGCGGGGGCGGATGAGCAGTTCTTC	CASSLARLAGADEQFF
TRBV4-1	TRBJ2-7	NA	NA	TGCGCCAGCAGCCTACACCCAGTGGGCGGGGCATACGAGCAGTACTTC	CASSLHPVGGAYEQYF
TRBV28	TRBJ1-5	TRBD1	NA	TGTGCCAGCAGCCCTTTACTTCGGGACAGAAGCAATCAGCCCCAGCATTTT	CASSPLLRDRSNQPQHF
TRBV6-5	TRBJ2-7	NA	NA	TGTGCCAGCAGTTACTCGTCAGGGCCGAAGCGTTTTGAGCAGTACTTC	CASSYSSGPKRFEQYF
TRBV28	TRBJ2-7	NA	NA	TGTGCCAGCAGTTGGGGACAAGGAACCTACGAGCAGTACTTC	CASSWGQGTYEQYF
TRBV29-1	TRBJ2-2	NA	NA	TGCAGCGTTGAATCGGAGGGCAGGACGAACACCGGGGAGCTGTTTTTT	CSVESEGRTNTGELFF